This T cell receptor (beta chain) comes out of a study of CD8+ T cells in alopecia areata. Extraction and reverse transcription of RNA yielded cDNA as the sequencing template. Using immunoSEQ multiplex PCR, the repertoire was profiled, and TCRdb retains in-frame clones only, with some absent. This sample has approximately 99,000 clones, with 55% to 75% found just once. This clone was found once. The CDR3 runs 15 residues. Trimming took off 6 bases at V and 2 bases at J, with 11 bases between the two ends. Germline values: CDR1 MNHEY, CDR2 SMNVEV (reference sequence). Material for sequencing was CD8+ T cells sorted from blood. The TCR comes from a human donor in good health. V and J are TRBV27 and TRBJ2-6; D perhaps matches TRBD2 (5 bases). CDR3 nucleotides: TGTGCCAGCAGACCGCCCGGGGCTGGGGCCAACGTCCTGACTTTC. It specifies CASRPPGAGANVLTF.